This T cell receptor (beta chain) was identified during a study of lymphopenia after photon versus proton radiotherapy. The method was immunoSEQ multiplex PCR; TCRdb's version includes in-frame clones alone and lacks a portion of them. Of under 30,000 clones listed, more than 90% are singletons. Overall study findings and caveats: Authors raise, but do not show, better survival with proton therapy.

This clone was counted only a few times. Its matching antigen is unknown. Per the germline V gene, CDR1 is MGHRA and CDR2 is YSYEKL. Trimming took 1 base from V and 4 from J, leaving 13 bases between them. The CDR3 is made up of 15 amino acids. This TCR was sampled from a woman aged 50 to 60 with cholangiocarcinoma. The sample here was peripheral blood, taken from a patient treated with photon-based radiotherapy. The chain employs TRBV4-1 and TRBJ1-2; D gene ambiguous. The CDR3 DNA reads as TGCGCCAGCAGCCAAGGAACAGTACTTACCTATGGCTACACCTTC. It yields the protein CASSQGTVLTYGYTF.